This entry concerns a single T cell receptor beta chain. Its antigen remains unidentified. A sample-barcoded 5' primer and a J-beta primer mix were used in a second PCR of roughly 7 to 11 cycles. The template-switch adaptor was a 5' adaptor with 12 random nucleotides. It tagged each cDNA molecule. TCRdb itself ran the 5' RACE reads through MiXCR, one entry per CDR3 protein. Here the sample spans about 780,000 distinct CDR3 sequences, about half being singletons. There are 17 residues in the CDR3. J gave up 3 bases and V 3 bases, and 8 bases lay outside the gene matches. From germline, CDR1 is SEHNR and CDR2 FQNEAQ (reference sequence). These data originate in a study of blood T cells in healthy people across ages. General observations from the study: TCR beta diversity per million T cells fell roughly linearly with age.

Drawn from each donor were roughly 10 milliliters of peripheral blood. Total RNA, at least 5 micrograms per sample, came from PBMCs. The chain joins TRBV7-9 to TRBJ2-3, with 11 bases aligning to TRBD2. The clonotype originates from an older man in good health. Material: blood. CDR3 in DNA: TGTGCCAGCAGCTTCCTAGCGGGGGGATCAATAACAGATACGCAGTATTTT. Amino acids: CASSFLAGGSITDTQYF.